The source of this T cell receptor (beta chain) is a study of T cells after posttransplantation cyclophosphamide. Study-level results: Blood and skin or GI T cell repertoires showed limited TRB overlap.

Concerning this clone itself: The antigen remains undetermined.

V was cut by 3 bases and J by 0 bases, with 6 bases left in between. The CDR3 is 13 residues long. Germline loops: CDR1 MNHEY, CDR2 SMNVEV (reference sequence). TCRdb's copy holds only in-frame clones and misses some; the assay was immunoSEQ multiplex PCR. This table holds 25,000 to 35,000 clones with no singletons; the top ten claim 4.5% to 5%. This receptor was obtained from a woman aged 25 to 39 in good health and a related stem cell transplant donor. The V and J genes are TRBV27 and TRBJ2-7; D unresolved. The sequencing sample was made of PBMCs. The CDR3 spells CASSFASSYEQYF. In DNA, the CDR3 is TGTGCCAGCAGTTTCGCGAGCTCCTACGAGCAGTACTTC.